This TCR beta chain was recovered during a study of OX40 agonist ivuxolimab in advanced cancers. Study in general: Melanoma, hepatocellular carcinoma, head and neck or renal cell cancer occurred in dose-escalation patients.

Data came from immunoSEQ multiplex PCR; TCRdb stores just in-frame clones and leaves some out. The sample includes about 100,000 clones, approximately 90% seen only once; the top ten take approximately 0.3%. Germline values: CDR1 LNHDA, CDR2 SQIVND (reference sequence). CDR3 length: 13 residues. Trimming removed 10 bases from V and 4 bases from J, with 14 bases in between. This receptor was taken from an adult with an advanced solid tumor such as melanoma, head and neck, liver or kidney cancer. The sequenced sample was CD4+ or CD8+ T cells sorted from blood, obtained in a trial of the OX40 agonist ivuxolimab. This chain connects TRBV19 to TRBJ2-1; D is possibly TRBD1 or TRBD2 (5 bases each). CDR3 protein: CAIRDGRYNEQFF. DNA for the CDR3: TGTGCCATCCGGGACGGACGATACAATGAGCAGTTCTTC.